The 29 T cell receptor beta chains reported below all come from one sample, sequenced in a study of control samples from healthy donors and cancer patients. Profiling relied on immunoSEQ multiplex PCR, and the TCRdb table lists in-frame clones only, not all of them. This sample has around 120,000 clones; 85% to 95% occur once, and the top ten carry about 3.6%. Sequenced: blood. The source of these receptors is a man aged 30-40 years in good health.

The chain carries TRBV27 and TRBJ2-7; TRBD1 agrees at 7 bases. The CDR3 has 14 amino acids. Germline-derived CDR1 and CDR2 are MNHEY and SMNVEV (reference sequence). J lost 4 bases, V lost 6 bases, and 9 bases had no gene match. CDR3 in amino acids: CASRLRGGEYEQYF. DNA of the CDR3: TGTGCCAGCAGGCTTAGAGGGGGCGAATACGAGCAGTACTTC.

V and J are TRBV5-1 and TRBJ1-2; a possible D gene is TRBD1 (5 bases). V lost 4 bases, J lost 5 bases, and 12 bases lay in between. The CDR3 length is 13 residues. Germline CDR1 is SGHRS and CDR2 is YFSETQ. Here the CDR3 reads CASSLGDLYGYTF. CDR3 coding DNA: TGCGCCAGCAGCCTGGGGGATTTGTATGGCTACACCTTC.

The chain recombines TRBV6-5 with TRBJ1-4, with unresolved D. Looked up from germline, CDR1 is MNHEY and CDR2 is SVGAGI. CDR3 size: 15 residues. The ends were cut back, 2 bases at V and 4 bases at J, with 11 bases in the middle. The CDR3 protein is CASSYLQLYNEKLFF. In nucleotides, the CDR3 is TGTGCCAGCAGTTACCTGCAGTTATATAATGAAAAACTGTTTTTT.

This chain joins TRBV4-3 and TRBJ1-1; D possibly corresponds to TRBD1 (5 bases). V was cut by 4 bases and J by 8 bases, with 17 bases left in between. The CDR3 is 14 amino acids. Germline V gives CDR1 LGHNA, CDR2 YSLEER. This CDR3 reads CASSPITGYFEAFF. Written as DNA, the CDR3 is TGCGCCAGCAGCCCCATCACAGGCTATTTCGAAGCTTTCTTT.

The rearrangement joins TRBV21-1 to TRBJ1-5. TRBV21-1 is marked as a pseudogene. The CDR3 is made up of 14 amino acids. DNA for the CDR3: TGTGCCAGCAGGAGGGGACGGAGCAATCAGCCCCAGCATTTT. Amino acids: CASRRGRSNQPQHF.

The chain joins TRBV6-5 to TRBJ2-7; D gene ambiguous. Per germline, CDR1 MNHEY and CDR2 SVGAGI. Trimming took 5 bases from V and 3 from J, leaving 11 bases between them. The CDR3 length is 13 residues. The CDR3 DNA follows: TGTGCCAGCAGTACCGGGTCGGTCTACGAGCAGTACTTC. Protein product: CASSTGSVYEQYF.

This chain joins TRBV30 and TRBJ2-7; no definite D call. Looked up from germline, CDR1 is GTSNPN and CDR2 is SVGIG (reference sequence). The CDR3 covers 14 residues. Trimming took off 0 bases at V and 5 bases at J, with 14 bases between the two ends. The CDR3 nucleotides read TGTGCCTGGAGTGTTTGGCTACCCTACCACGAGCAGTACTTC. Its protein is CAWSVWLPYHEQYF.

The rearrangement uses TRBV27 and TRBJ1-6; a weak D match, TRBD1 (6 bases). From germline, CDR1 is MNHEY and CDR2 SMNVEV (reference sequence). Trimming took off 3 bases at V and 0 bases at J, with 12 bases between the two ends. The CDR3 extends over 17 amino acids. DNA for the CDR3: TGTGCCAGCAGTTTCAGACAGGCCGACTCCTATAATTCACCCCTCCACTTT. Its translation: CASSFRQADSYNSPLHF.

The chain employs TRBV4-3 and TRBJ1-4; D is unclear. The CDR3 totals 17 residues. Trimming took 4 bases from V and 0 from J, leaving 15 bases between them. Germline assignment: CDR1 LGHNA and CDR2 YSLEER. In nucleotides, the CDR3 is TGCGCCAGCAGCCGGTGGTTCGGCGGAGCAACTAATGAAAAACTGTTTTTT. Protein product: CASSRWFGGATNEKLFF.

This clone was detected only once. The sample has other DNA sequences that encode this CDR3 too. This chain uses TRBV7-9 with TRBJ2-5; D uncertain. CDR3 size: 11 residues. Per germline, CDR1 SEHNR and CDR2 FQNEAQ (reference sequence). V was pared by 4 bases and J by 4 bases, with 4 bases between. CDR3 protein: CASSSGETQYF. CDR3 bases: TGTGCCAGCAGCTCGGGAGAGACCCAGTACTTC.

The chain recombines TRBV6-5 with TRBJ1-5; no definite D call. Between the trimmed V and J ends, which lost 6 bases and 4 bases, there was a span of 10 bases. Per germline, CDR1 MNHEY and CDR2 SVGAGI. This CDR3 spans 13 amino acids. CDR3 nucleotide sequence: TGTGCCAGCAGGAGAGACGGTAATCAGCCCCAGCATTTT. The encoded protein is CASRRDGNQPQHF.

J is TRBJ2-5 and V is TRBV4-2, with unresolved D. Germline V gene data show CDR1 as LGHNA and CDR2 as YNFKEQ. CDR3 length: 17 residues. Trimming cost V 0 bases and J 4 bases, with 18 bases left between them. CDR3 DNA sequence: TGTGCCAGCAGCCAAGATCTAGTGGGGTTCAACGTAGAGACCCAGTACTTC. Its protein product is CASSQDLVGFNVETQYF.

This clone was detected only once. The gene calls are TRBV30 and TRBJ1-4, with D hard to call. V was shortened by 5 bases and J by 7 bases, with 14 bases between the two germline ends. The CDR3 totals 13 residues. CDR1 and CDR2 (germline): GTSNPN, SVGIG (reference sequence). CDR3 nucleotides: TGTGCCTGGTCAAGTGAGGTTGGTGAAAAACTGTTTTTT. Amino acids: CAWSSEVGEKLFF.

The chain couples TRBV5-1 to TRBJ1-1, with D possibly being TRBD1 (5 bases). The CDR3 runs to 14 residues. The V gene's germline CDR1 is SGHRS and CDR2 YFSETQ. V was shortened by 5 bases and J by 0 bases, with 11 bases between the two germline ends. CDR3 sequence (DNA): TGCGCCAGCAGACGGCAGGGCATGAACACTGAAGCTTTCTTT. This codes for CASRRQGMNTEAFF. Full variable domain (remainder filled in from reference TRBV5-1 and TRBJ1-1): KAGVTQTPRYLIKTRGQQVTLSCSPISGHRSVSWYQQTPGQGLQFLFEYFSETQRNKGNFPGRFSGRQFSNSRSEMNVSTLELGDSALYLCASRRQGMNTEAFFGQGTRLTVV.

The rearrangement uses TRBV7-2 and TRBJ2-5; TRBD2 aligns across 7 bases. J lost 4 bases, V lost 5 bases, and 10 bases had no gene match. The CDR3 loop spans 15 amino acids. The germline V gene has CDR1 SGHTA and CDR2 FQGNSA. The CDR3 DNA reads as TGTGCCAGCAGCCCTTTGGGGGGGGGAATAGAGACCCAGTACTTC. Translation: CASSPLGGGIETQYF.

Here the CDR3 DNA reads TGCGCCAGCAGTCCTAGCGGGGTAGAGACCCAGTACTTC. Its translation is CASSPSGVETQYF. The chain joins TRBV10-1 to TRBJ2-5; the match to TRBD2 covers 9 bases. Trimming removed 5 bases from V and 4 bases from J; junction bases left unmatched: 2. In germline, CDR1 is WNHNN, CDR2 SYGVQD (reference sequence). The CDR3 sequence is 13 residues long.

The V and J genes are TRBV10-3 and TRBJ2-5, with D unclear. The CDR3 runs 15 residues. V was shortened by 0 bases and J by 5 bases, with 13 bases between the two germline ends. Germline V gives CDR1 ENHRY, CDR2 SYGVKD. The CDR3 loop is CAISESDGLGETQYF. CDR3 sequence (DNA): TGTGCCATCAGTGAGTCGGATGGATTGGGGGAGACCCAGTACTTC.

This rearrangement joins TRBV4-3 to TRBJ1-6, with D maybe TRBD1 (6 bases). Germline V gene data show CDR1 as LGHNA and CDR2 as YSLEER. CDR3 length: 16 residues. Trimming left V 3 bases short and J 3 bases short, with 12 bases between. CDR3 region: CASSHGTGIYNSPLHF. The CDR3 DNA sequence: TGCGCCAGCAGCCATGGCACAGGGATCTATAATTCACCCCTCCACTTT.

This clone was seen just once. The rearrangement links TRBV7-2 to TRBJ2-5, with 7 bases matching TRBD2. Germline V gene data show CDR1 as SGHTA and CDR2 as FQGNSA. J lost 5 bases, V lost 5 bases, and 8 bases had no gene match. This CDR3 region has 14 residues. The CDR3 coding sequence is TGTGCCAGCAGCGCCAGCGGGGCCCGGGAGACCCAGTACTTC. Translating gives CASSASGARETQYF.

The V call is TRBV29-1, the J call TRBJ2-2, with a possible D match to TRBD2 (6 bases). CDR1 is SQVTM and CDR2 is ANQGSEA in the germline V gene. V lost 2 bases, J lost 7 bases, and 17 bases lay in between. CDR3 length: 15 amino acids. CDR3 sequence (DNA): TGCAGCGTTGAAAAAGCGGGCAGGGTAGGCGGGGAGCTGTTTTTT. Its protein is CSVEKAGRVGGELFF.

This chain connects TRBV5-4 to TRBJ2-1; D perhaps matches TRBD1 (6 bases). V dropped 3 bases and J dropped 1 base, with 14 bases sitting between them. Germline V gives CDR1 SGHNT, CDR2 YYREEE (reference sequence). This CDR3 comprises 16 residues. CDR3 nucleotide sequence: TGTGCCAGCAGCTACCGAGGGGGTAGGTCCTACAATGAGCAGTTCTTC. Translated, it gives CASSYRGGRSYNEQFF.

The J gene is TRBJ1-1, the V gene TRBV6-5; a possible D gene is TRBD1 (6 bases). The CDR3 loop spans 14 amino acids. V was shortened by 0 bases and J by 5 bases, with 10 bases between the two germline ends. Germline loops: CDR1 MNHEY, CDR2 SVGAGI. Here the CDR3 reads CASSYSRRGTEAFF. The CDR3 DNA follows: TGTGCCAGCAGTTACTCGAGAAGGGGGACTGAAGCTTTCTTT.

About this clone itself: Germline and junction disagree at one end, which may indicate a read error. The chain combines TRBV20-1 with TRBJ1-1; unclear D gene. The CDR3 has 9 amino acids. Germline V gene data show CDR1 as DFQATT and CDR2 as SNEGSKA (reference sequence). The CDR3 DNA sequence: TGCAGTGCTGACGCGTCCGAGGCCTTT. Residues: CSADASEAF.

The genes are TRBV5-1 and TRBJ2-3; 7 bases are shared with TRBD1. Germline CDR1 and CDR2: SGHRS and YFSETQ. V lost 6 bases and J lost 1; bases outside the gene matches: 2. The CDR3 extends over 13 amino acids. CDR3 loop: CASKQGRTDTQYF. The CDR3 region has the DNA TGCGCCAGCAAACAGGGGCGCACAGATACGCAGTATTTT.

The rearrangement joins TRBV4-2 to TRBJ2-3; 8 nucleotides line up with TRBD2. CDR1 is LGHNA and CDR2 is YNFKEQ in the germline V gene. Trimming cost V 0 bases and J 5 bases; bases outside gene matches: 4. The CDR3 consists of 15 residues. This chain's CDR3 is CASSQERGAQDTQYF. Here the CDR3 DNA reads TGTGCCAGCAGCCAAGAGCGGGGGGCACAAGATACGCAGTATTTT.

The rearrangement uses TRBV28 and TRBJ2-3; D possibly uses TRBD1 or TRBD2 (5 bases each). CDR3 length: 15 amino acids. The V gene lost 1 base and the J gene lost 3 bases, with 11 bases spanning the gap. Germline CDR1 MDHEN, CDR2 SYDVKM. The CDR3 DNA follows: TGTGCCAGCAGTTTATCCCGGGGCATTACAGATACGCAGTATTTT. Translation: CASSLSRGITDTQYF.

V gene TRBV7-9 combines with J gene TRBJ2-4, with D perhaps matching TRBD2 (5 bases). The germline gives CDR1 SEHNR, CDR2 FQNEAQ (reference sequence). CDR3 length: 18 amino acids. V lost 5 bases to trimming and J lost 0 bases, with 20 bases between them. Written as DNA, the CDR3 is TGTGCCAGCAGCCCCCTTCGAGGGCCAACAAGAGCCAAAAACATTCAGTACTTC. Amino acids: CASSPLRGPTRAKNIQYF.

The chain uses TRBV2 and TRBJ1-6; 7 bases match TRBD1. J gave up 7 bases and V 6 bases, and 6 bases lay outside the gene matches. Germline-derived CDR1 and CDR2 are SNHLY and FYNNEI. The CDR3 totals 14 residues. CDR3 residues: CASRGTVGNSPLHF. CDR3 DNA: TGTGCCAGCAGGGGGACAGTCGGAAATTCACCCCTCCACTTT.

The chain couples TRBV7-2 to TRBJ2-7; the D is unclear. With 1 base removed from V and 0 bases from J, the gap between germline ends came to 13 bases. This CDR3 spans 16 amino acids. The V gene's germline CDR1 is SGHTA and CDR2 FQGNSA. The CDR3 sequence: CASSLGSAVPSYEQYF. As DNA, the CDR3 is TGTGCCAGCAGCTTAGGCTCGGCAGTACCCTCCTACGAGCAGTACTTC.